Listed below are T cell receptor beta chains from one sample, sequenced in a study of blood T cell repertoires in COVID-19. Repertoires were generated with immunoSEQ multiplex PCR, while TCRdb's copy carries only in-frame clones and drops some. The data show about 220,000 clones, 65% to 85% seen once. Sequenced: PBMCs or T cells enriched from blood (not recorded which). All receptors derive from a woman between 55 and 75 years old who had recovered from COVID-19. Each CDR3 is given without its conserved first and last residue. A D gene is named only where the DNA matches it firmly. Expanded clones get a size class; other rows say once, few or many, or leave the size out.

J	size	D	V	CDR3
TRBJ1-5	NA	NA	TRBV6-2/TRBV6-3	ASSYGQIDQPQH
TRBJ1-1	NA	NA	TRBV5-1	ASSQRSNTEAF
TRBJ2-2	NA	NA	TRBV7-2	ASSLVGLLTGELF
TRBJ2-1	NA	TRBD2	TRBV7-9	ASSPLAASDNEQF
TRBJ2-5	NA	NA	TRBV4-1	ASSRAPPEGAGKTQY
TRBJ2-5	once	NA	TRBV19	ASSRAAGPQETQY
TRBJ2-7	few	TRBD1	TRBV19	ASSNLGQGWGEQY
TRBJ1-5	NA	NA	TRBV27	ASSLSGGPWPQH
TRBJ1-6	NA	TRBD1	TRBV6-5	ASRQGEGSPLH
TRBJ2-3	NA	TRBD1	TRBV29-1	SARTGFGTDTQY
TRBJ2-3	NA	NA	TRBV10-3	AISPTGSTDTQY
TRBJ1-1	NA	TRBD1	TRBV11-1	AGREGQVNTEAF
TRBJ2-1	NA	TRBD2	TRBV3-1/TRBV3-2	ASSQDLGASGAYNEQF
TRBJ2-7	NA	TRBD1	TRBV29-1	SVELTGPDYEQY
TRBJ2-7	NA	TRBD1	TRBV27	ASGGTGLHEQY
TRBJ2-1	NA	TRBD2	TRBV7-9	ASSLVRLAGGYYNEQF
TRBJ1-1	NA	NA	TRBV6-1	ASSEYRGMNTEAF
TRBJ1-1	NA	NA	TRBV6-1	ASSEMDSLNTEAF
TRBJ1-3	once	NA	TRBV7-2	ASSPTGTIGNTIY
TRBJ2-2	NA	TRBD1	TRBV5-1	ASSLADRDTGELF
TRBJ2-4	NA	TRBD1	TRBV5-6	ASSLSFGTGGFGNIQY
TRBJ2-1	once	TRBD1	TRBV7-9	ASSSEWDRDYNEQF
TRBJ1-1	NA	NA	TRBV6-5	ASTDDPTVSGAF
TRBJ1-2	once	NA	TRBV5-6	ASSFWSFFYGYT
TRBJ2-7	NA	TRBD2	TRBV9	ASSVSGGLPYEQY